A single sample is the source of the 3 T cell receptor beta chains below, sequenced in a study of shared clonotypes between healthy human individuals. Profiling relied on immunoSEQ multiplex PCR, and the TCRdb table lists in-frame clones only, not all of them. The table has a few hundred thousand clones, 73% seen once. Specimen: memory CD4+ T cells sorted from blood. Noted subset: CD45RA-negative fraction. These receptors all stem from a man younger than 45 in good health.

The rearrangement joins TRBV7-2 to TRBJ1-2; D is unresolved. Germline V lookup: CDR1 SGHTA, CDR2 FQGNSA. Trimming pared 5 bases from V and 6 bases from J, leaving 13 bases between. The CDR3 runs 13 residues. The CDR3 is CASSEVFSDGYTF. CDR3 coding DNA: TGTGCCAGCAGCGAAGTTTTCTCGGATGGCTACACCTTC.

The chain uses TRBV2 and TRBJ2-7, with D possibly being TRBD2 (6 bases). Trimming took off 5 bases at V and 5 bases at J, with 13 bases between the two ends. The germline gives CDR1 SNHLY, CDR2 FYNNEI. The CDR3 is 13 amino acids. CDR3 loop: CASSMMTRNEQYF. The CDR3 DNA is TGTGCCAGCAGTATGATGACTAGGAACGAGCAGTACTTC.

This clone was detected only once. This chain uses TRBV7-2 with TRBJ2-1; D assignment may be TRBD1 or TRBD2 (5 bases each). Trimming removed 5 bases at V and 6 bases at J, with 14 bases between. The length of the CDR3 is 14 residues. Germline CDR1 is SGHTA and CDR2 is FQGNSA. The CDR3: CASSQRWDVNEQFF. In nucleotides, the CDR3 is TGTGCCAGCAGCCAAAGGTGGGACGTCAATGAGCAGTTCTTC.